The count of the clone carrying this TCR beta chain is one. This specimen comes from a study of glioma-infiltrating T cells after dendritic cell vaccination. No glioblastoma patient carried an isocitrate dehydrogenase mutation. Profiled with immunoSEQ multiplex PCR; TCRdb holds only in-frame clones, not every one. The data contain under 100,000 clones, around 85% of them singletons. Sequenced material: blood, taken before dendritic cell vaccination. This sequence was found in a human donor with glioblastoma.

CDR3 nucleotide sequence: TGTGCCAGCCAAGGGACAGTTCATAATTCACCCCTCCACTTT. Protein sequence: CASQGTVHNSPLHF. This chain uses TRBV7-8 with TRBJ1-6; TRBD1 agrees at 7 bases. Trimming removed 8 bases from V and 5 bases from J; junction bases left unmatched: 6. The CDR3 loop spans 14 amino acids. Germline V gene lookup returns CDR1 SGHVS and CDR2 FQNEAQ.